This T cell receptor (beta chain) was captured by sequencing in a study of T cell changes during pregnancy in multiple sclerosis. CDR3 length: 14 residues. By frequency in the sample, this clone is medium-sized. Clones were sequenced by immunoSEQ multiplex PCR, and TCRdb holds only the in-frame ones, with some missing. The data show around 30,000 clones, with approximately 90% seen just once and roughly 4.5% held by the top ten. The chain joins TRBV21-1 to TRBJ1-2; the table's TRBD1 call for D was not verified on the DNA. TRBV21-1 is a pseudogene segment. The source was CD8+ T cells from peripheral blood mononuclear cells, collected in the second trimester of pregnancy. The clonotype was recovered from a female donor with multiple sclerosis, enrolled in a pregnancy study. CDR3 amino acids: CASSKEGHNYGYTF. DNA for the CDR3: TGTGCCAGCAGCAAAGAGGGACATAACTATGGCTACACCTTC.